These 16 T cell receptor beta chains share one sample of origin, sequenced in a study of blood T cell repertoires in COVID-19. Profiling relied on immunoSEQ multiplex PCR, and the TCRdb table lists in-frame clones only, not all of them. The profile shows about 190,000 clones, approximately 86% of them singletons. Sequencing was carried out using peripheral blood. The receptors here all came from a man aged 25 to 40 with acute or convalescent COVID-19.

V is TRBV2 and J is TRBJ2-1; TRBD2 aligns across 13 bases. The CDR3 has 17 amino acids. Looked up from germline, CDR1 is SNHLY and CDR2 is FYNNEI. After removal of 3 bases from V and 6 bases from J, the junction contained 8 bases not matched to a gene. CDR3 sequence (DNA): TGTGCCAGCAGTGACCCTTCCGGGACTAGCGGGATCAATGAGCAGTTCTTC. As protein: CASSDPSGTSGINEQFF. The whole variable domain, filled in from reference TRBV2 and TRBJ2-1, reads EPEVTQTPSHQVTQMGQEVILRCVPISNHLYFYWYRQILGQKVEFLVSFYNNEISEKSEIFDDQFSVERPDGSNFTLKIRSTKLEDSAMYFCASSDPSGTSGINEQFFGPGTRLTVL.

This chain connects TRBV4-2 to TRBJ2-7; 7 nucleotides match TRBD2. The length of the CDR3 is 14 residues. Looked up from germline, CDR1 is LGHNA and CDR2 is YNFKEQ. The ends lost 3 bases at V and 6 bases at J; junction bases unmatched: 8. The CDR3 bases are TGTGCCAGCAGCCAGGGCCGACTAGCCTCCGAGCAGTACTTC. This translates into CASSQGRLASEQYF.

The genes are TRBV28 and TRBJ2-3, with 11 bases aligning to TRBD2. J lost 5 bases, V lost 6 bases, and 7 bases had no gene match. CDR1 MDHEN and CDR2 SYDVKM come from the germline V gene. The CDR3 length is 15 residues. In nucleotides, the CDR3 is TGTGCCAGCAGGCTAGCGGGGGGACCCGGAGATACGCAGTATTTT. Its translation: CASRLAGGPGDTQYF.

The chain employs TRBV18 and TRBJ2-5; 7 positions match TRBD2. This CDR3 has 15 residues. Per the germline V gene, CDR1 is KGHSH and CDR2 is LQKENI. The V and J ends lost 3 bases and 1 base, in that order; junction bases with no gene match: 5. The CDR3 nucleotides are TGTGCCAGCTCACCCACGGGGGGAATCCAAGAGACCCAGTACTTC. This gives the protein CASSPTGGIQETQYF. The entire variable domain, with the rest obtained from reference TRBV18 and TRBJ2-5, is as follows: NAGVMQNPRHLVRRRGQEARLRCSPMKGHSHVYWYRQLPEEGLKFMVYLQKENIIDESGMPKERFSAEFPKEGPSILRIQQVVRGDSAAYFCASSPTGGIQETQYFGPGTRLLVL.

This clone has only a few counts. Written as DNA, the CDR3 is TGCGCCAGCAGCTTCGTAAGCGGGGCCACAGATACGCAGTATTTT. Its protein is CASSFVSGATDTQYF. The rearrangement joins TRBV5-1 to TRBJ2-3; TRBD2 agrees at 7 bases. Trimming removed 2 bases from V and 2 bases from J; junction bases left unmatched: 5. The CDR3 spans 15 residues. Germline V gene data show CDR1 as SGHRS and CDR2 as YFSETQ.

This chain connects TRBV29-1 to TRBJ1-1; TRBD1 aligns across 10 bases. V gave up 5 bases and J gave up 6 bases; unmatched junction bases: 9. The CDR3 has 14 residues. Germline V gives CDR1 SQVTM, CDR2 ANQGSEA. The chain's CDR3 is CSVRTGTGVAEAFF. Here the CDR3 DNA reads TGCAGCGTTAGAACCGGGACAGGGGTCGCTGAAGCTTTCTTT.

The rearrangement uses TRBV27 and TRBJ1-5; no reliable D call. V lost 5 bases and J lost 0, with 11 bases in between. The CDR3 has 15 amino acids. Looked up from germline, CDR1 is MNHEY and CDR2 is SMNVEV (reference sequence). This CDR3 reads CASSQTSYSNQPQHF. The CDR3 DNA reads TGTGCCAGCAGTCAAACGAGCTATAGCAATCAGCCCCAGCATTTT.

This chain joins TRBV7-9 and TRBJ1-1, with D uncertain. Trimming stripped 3 bases from V and 8 bases from J, with 7 bases between. This CDR3 is 11 amino acids long. Germline V lookup: CDR1 SEHNR, CDR2 FQNEAQ (reference sequence). CDR3 protein: CASSFLPEAFF. CDR3 sequence (DNA): TGTGCCAGCAGCTTTCTTCCCGAAGCTTTCTTT.

V and J are TRBV7-8 and TRBJ1-4; D unresolved. Trimming left V 3 bases short and J 0 bases short, with 14 bases between. Per the germline V gene, CDR1 is SGHVS and CDR2 is FQNEAQ. The CDR3 sequence is 17 residues long. The CDR3 nucleotides read TGTGCCAGCAGCTTGGGAGGCAGAATCACAACTAATGAAAAACTGTTTTTT. Translating it yields CASSLGGRITTNEKLFF.

This clone has only one observation. The V gene is TRBV5-1, the J gene TRBJ1-3; 8 bases line up with TRBD1. The germline V gene encodes CDR1 SGHRS and CDR2 YFSETQ. The CDR3 is 15 amino acids. J lost 4 bases, V lost 4 bases, and 7 bases had no gene match. This CDR3 reads CASSPPTGAGNTIYF. DNA for the CDR3: TGCGCCAGCAGCCCCCCGACAGGGGCCGGAAACACCATATATTTT.

J is TRBJ1-2 and V is TRBV28; 7 bases align to TRBD1. The CDR3 spans 13 residues. Germline trimming cut 10 bases from V and 3 bases from J; bases unmatched to any gene: 8. Germline values: CDR1 MDHEN, CDR2 SYDVKM. CDR3 sequence: CATSGGDYYGYTF. For the CDR3, the DNA is TGTGCCACCTCAGGGGGTGACTACTATGGCTACACCTTC.

This chain links TRBV7-9 with TRBJ1-2; 7 bases map to TRBD1. The CDR3 has 15 residues. Per germline, CDR1 SEHNR and CDR2 FQNEAQ (reference sequence). Germline trimming cut 5 bases from V and 2 bases from J; bases unmatched to any gene: 8. The CDR3: CASSPSSGGNYGYTF. CDR3 nucleotide sequence: TGTGCCAGCAGCCCCTCGTCAGGGGGGAACTATGGCTACACCTTC.

The CDR3 bases are TGTGCCAGCAGCTCGCCTATGGGGGCACGTAGCACAGATACGCAGTATTTT. This encodes CASSSPMGARSTDTQYF. J is TRBJ2-3 and V is TRBV7-9; D perhaps matches TRBD1 (6 bases). The V end lost 4 bases, the J end lost 0 bases, and 17 bases lay between the germline ends. The CDR3 sequence is 17 residues long. The germline gives CDR1 SEHNR, CDR2 FQNEAQ (reference sequence).

Notes on this clone: Other nucleotide sequences in the sample specify the same CDR3. The chain couples TRBV30 to TRBJ2-5, with D unclear. Per the germline V gene, CDR1 is GTSNPN and CDR2 is SVGIG (reference sequence). Trimming cost V 0 bases and J 5 bases, with 4 bases left between them. This CDR3 region has 11 residues. The CDR3 coding sequence is TGTGCCTGGAGTGTCAGTGAGACCCAGTACTTC. This sequence encodes CAWSVSETQYF.

The chain recombines TRBV30 with TRBJ1-2; no definite D call. This CDR3 spans 12 amino acids. V was trimmed by 8 bases and J by 7 bases, leaving 17 bases between them. Looked up from germline, CDR1 is GTSNPN and CDR2 is SVGIG (reference sequence). The CDR3, as DNA: TGTGCCGGCGCCGCGGGGTGGGGTGGCTACACCTTC. Protein product: CAGAAGWGGYTF.

The chain carries TRBV29-1 and TRBJ2-2; 7 bases agree with TRBD1. Germline-derived CDR1 and CDR2 are SQVTM and ANQGSEA. Trimming at V came to 5 bases and at J to 3 bases, leaving 6 bases not matched to a gene. This CDR3 comprises 14 residues. In nucleotides, the CDR3 is TGCAGCGTTTTTGAGGGGGCCCACACCGGGGAGCTGTTTTTT. This codes for CSVFEGAHTGELFF.